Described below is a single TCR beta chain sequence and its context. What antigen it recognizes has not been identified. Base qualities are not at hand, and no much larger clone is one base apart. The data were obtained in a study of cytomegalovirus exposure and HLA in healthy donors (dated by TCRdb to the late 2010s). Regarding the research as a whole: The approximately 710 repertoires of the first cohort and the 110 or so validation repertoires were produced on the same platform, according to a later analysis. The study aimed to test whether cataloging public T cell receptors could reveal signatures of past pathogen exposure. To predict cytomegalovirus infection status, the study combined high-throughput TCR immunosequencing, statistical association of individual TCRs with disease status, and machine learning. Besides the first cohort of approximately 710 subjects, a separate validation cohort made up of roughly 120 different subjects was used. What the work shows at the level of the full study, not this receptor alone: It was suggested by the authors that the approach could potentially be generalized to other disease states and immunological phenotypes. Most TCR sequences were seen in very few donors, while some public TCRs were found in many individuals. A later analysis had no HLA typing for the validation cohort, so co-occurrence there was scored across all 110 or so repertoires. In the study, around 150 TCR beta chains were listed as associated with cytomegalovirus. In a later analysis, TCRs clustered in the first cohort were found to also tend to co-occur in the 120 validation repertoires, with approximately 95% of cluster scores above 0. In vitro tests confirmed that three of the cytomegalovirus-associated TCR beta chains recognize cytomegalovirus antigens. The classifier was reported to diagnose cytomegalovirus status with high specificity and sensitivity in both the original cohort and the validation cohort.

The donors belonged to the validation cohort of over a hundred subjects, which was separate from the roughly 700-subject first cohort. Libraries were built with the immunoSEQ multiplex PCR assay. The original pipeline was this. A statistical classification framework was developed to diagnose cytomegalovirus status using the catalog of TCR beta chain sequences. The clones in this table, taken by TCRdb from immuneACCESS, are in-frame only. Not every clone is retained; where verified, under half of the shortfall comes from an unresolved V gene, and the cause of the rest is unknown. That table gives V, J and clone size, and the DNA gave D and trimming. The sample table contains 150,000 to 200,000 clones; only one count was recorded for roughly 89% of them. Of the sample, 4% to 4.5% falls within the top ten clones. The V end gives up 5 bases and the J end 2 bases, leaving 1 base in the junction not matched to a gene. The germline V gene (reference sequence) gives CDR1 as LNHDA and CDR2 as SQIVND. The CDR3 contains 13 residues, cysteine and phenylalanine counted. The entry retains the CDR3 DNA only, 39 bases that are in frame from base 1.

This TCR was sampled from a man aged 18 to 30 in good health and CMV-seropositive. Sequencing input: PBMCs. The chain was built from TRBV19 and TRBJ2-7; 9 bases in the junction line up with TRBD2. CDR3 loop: CASSVAGAYEQYF. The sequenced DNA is TGTGCCAGTAGTGTAGCGGGAGCCTACGAGCAGTACTTC.